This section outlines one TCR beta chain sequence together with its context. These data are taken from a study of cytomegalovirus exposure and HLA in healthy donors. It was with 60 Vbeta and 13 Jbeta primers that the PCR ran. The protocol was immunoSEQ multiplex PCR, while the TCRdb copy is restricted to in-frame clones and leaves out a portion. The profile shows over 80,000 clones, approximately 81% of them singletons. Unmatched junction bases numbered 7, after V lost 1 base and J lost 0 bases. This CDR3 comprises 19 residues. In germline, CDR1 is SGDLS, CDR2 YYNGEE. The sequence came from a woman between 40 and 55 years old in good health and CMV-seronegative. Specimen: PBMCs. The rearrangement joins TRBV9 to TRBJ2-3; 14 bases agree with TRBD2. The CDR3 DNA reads TGTGCCAGCAGCGTATCGGGACTAGCGGGAGTACCTAGCACAGATACGCAGTATTTT. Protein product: CASSVSGLAGVPSTDTQYF.